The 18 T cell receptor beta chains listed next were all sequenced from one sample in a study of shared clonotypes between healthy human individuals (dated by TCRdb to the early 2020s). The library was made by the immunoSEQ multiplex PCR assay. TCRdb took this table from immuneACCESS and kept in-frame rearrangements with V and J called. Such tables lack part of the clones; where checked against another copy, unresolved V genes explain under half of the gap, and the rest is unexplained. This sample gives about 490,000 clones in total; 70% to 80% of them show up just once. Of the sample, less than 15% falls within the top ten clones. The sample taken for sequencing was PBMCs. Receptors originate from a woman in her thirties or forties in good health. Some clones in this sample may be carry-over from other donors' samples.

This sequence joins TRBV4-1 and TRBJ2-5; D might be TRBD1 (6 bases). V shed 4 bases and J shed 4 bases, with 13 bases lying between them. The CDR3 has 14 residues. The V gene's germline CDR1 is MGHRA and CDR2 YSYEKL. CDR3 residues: CASSPLQGLETQYF. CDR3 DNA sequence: TGCGCCAGCAGCCCCCTACAGGGTTTAGAGACCCAGTACTTC.

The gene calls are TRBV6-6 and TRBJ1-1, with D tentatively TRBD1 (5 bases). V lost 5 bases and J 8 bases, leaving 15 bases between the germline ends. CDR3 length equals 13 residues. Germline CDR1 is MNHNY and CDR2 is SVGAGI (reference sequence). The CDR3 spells CASSTTAFMEAFF. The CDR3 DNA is TGTGCCAGCAGTACGACAGCCTTCATGGAAGCTTTCTTT.

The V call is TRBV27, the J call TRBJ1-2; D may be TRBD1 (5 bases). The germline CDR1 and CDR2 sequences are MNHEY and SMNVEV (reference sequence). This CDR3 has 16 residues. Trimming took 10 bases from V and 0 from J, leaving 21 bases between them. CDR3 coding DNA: TGTGCCACCGCCTTTTTGGGGGGGAATTCTAACTATGGCTACACCTTC. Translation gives CATAFLGGNSNYGYTF.

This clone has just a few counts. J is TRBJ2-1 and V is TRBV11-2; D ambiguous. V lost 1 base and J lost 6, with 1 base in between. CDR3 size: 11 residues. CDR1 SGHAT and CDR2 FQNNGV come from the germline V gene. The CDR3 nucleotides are TGTGCCAGCAGCTTAGTCAATGAGCAGTTCTTC. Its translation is CASSLVNEQFF.

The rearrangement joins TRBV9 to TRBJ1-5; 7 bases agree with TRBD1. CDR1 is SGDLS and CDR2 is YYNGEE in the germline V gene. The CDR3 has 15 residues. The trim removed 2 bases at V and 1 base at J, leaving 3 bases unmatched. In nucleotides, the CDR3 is TGTGCCAGCAGCGTTGCAGGGGGGAGCAATCAGCCCCAGCATTTT. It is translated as CASSVAGGSNQPQHF.

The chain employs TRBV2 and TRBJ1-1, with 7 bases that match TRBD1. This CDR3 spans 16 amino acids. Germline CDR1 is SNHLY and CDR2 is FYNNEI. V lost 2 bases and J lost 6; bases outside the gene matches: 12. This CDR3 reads CASSELGRGSSSEAFF. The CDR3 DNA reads TGTGCCAGCAGTGAATTGGGCAGGGGGTCGTCATCTGAAGCTTTCTTT.

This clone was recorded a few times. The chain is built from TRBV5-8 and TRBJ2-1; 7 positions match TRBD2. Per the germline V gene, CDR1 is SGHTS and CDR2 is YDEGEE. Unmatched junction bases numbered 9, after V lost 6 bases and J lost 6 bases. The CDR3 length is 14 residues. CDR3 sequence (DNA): TGTGCCAGCACCCTGAGGGAGGGCTTCAATGAGCAGTTCTTC. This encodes CASTLREGFNEQFF.

The CDR3 loop reads CASSGEGLATYNEQFF. The CDR3 DNA is TGCGCCAGCAGCGGCGAAGGCCTAGCGACCTACAATGAGCAGTTCTTC. J is TRBJ2-1 and V is TRBV5-1, with TRBD2 as a possible D gene (6 bases). V lost 4 bases and J 2 bases, leaving 16 bases between the germline ends. This CDR3 spans 16 amino acids. Germline V gene data show CDR1 as SGHRS and CDR2 as YFSETQ.

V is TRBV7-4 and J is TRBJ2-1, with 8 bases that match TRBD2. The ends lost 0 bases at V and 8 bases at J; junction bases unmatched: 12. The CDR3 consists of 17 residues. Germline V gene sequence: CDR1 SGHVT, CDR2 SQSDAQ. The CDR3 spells CASSLALRLAILHEQFF. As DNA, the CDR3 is TGTGCCAGCAGCTTAGCCCTAAGACTAGCGATATTGCATGAGCAGTTCTTC.

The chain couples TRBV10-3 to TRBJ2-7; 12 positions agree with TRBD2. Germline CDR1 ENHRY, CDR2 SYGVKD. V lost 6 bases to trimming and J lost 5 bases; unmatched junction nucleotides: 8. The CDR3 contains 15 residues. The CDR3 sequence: CAIRPGLAGINEQYF. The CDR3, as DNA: TGTGCCATCAGGCCAGGACTAGCGGGAATAAACGAGCAGTACTTC.

CDR3: CASRGSAYEQYF. The CDR3 coding sequence is TGTGCCAGCCGAGGGTCAGCCTACGAGCAGTACTTC. The chain couples TRBV27 to TRBJ2-7, with D perhaps TRBD2 (5 bases). V gave up 8 bases and J gave up 2 bases, with 10 bases separating them. Germline loops: CDR1 MNHEY, CDR2 SMNVEV (reference sequence). CDR3 size: 12 residues.

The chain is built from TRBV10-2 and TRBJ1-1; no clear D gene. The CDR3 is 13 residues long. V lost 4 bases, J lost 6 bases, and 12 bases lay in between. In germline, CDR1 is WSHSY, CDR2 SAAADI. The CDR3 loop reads CASSVSWRAEAFF. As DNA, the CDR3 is TGCGCCAGCAGTGTAAGTTGGCGGGCTGAAGCTTTCTTT.

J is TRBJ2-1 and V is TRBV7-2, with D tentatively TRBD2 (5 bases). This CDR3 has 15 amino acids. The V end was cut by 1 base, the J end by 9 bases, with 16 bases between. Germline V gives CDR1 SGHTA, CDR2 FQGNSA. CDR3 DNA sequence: TGTGCCAGCAGCTTAGTTCATGGGCTAGCTGGTGAGCAGTTCTTC. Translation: CASSLVHGLAGEQFF.

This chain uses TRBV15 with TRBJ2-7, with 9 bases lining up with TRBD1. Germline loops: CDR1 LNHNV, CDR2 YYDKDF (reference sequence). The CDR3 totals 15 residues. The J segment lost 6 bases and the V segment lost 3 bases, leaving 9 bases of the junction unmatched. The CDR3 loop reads CATSSPGQGVSEQYF. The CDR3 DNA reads TGTGCCACCAGCAGCCCGGGACAGGGCGTCTCCGAGCAGTACTTC.

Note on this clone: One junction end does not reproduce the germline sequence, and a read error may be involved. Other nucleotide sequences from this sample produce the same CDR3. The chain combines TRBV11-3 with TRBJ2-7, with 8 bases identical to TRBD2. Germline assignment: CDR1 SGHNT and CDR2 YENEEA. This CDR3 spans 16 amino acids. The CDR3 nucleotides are TGTGCTAGCAGCTTATATTGGGCTAGCGGGCGGTACGAGCAGTACTTC. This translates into CASSLYWASGRYEQYF.

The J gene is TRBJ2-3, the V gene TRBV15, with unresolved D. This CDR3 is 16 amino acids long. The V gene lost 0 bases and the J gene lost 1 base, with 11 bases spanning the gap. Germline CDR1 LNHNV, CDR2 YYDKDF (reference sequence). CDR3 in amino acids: CATSREIRSRTDTQYF. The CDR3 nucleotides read TGTGCCACCAGCAGAGAGATAAGGAGCCGCACAGATACGCAGTATTTT. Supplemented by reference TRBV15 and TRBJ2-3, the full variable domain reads DAMVIQNPRYQVTQFGKPVTLSCSQTLNHNVMYWYQQKSSQAPKLLFHYYDKDFNNEADTPDNFQSRRPNTSFCFLDIRSPGLGDTAMYLCATSREIRSRTDTQYFGPGTRLTVL.

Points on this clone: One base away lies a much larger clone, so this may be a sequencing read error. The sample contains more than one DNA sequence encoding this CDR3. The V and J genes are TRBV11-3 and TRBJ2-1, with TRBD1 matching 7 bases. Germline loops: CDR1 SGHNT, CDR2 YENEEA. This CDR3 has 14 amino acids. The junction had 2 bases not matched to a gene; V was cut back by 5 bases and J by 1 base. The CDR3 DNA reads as TGTGCCAGCAGCCCCAGGGGGTCCTACAATGAGCAGTTCTTC. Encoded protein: CASSPRGSYNEQFF.

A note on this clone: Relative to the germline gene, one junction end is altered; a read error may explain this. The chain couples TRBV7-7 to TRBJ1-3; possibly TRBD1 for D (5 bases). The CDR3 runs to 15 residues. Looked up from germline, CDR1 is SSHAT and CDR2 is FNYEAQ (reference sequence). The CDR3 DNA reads TGTGCTAGCAGCCGCGAATCAGGCGGGGGAGACACCATATATTTT. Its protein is CASSRESGGGDTIYF.